The present T cell receptor (beta chain) was sequenced within a study of read filtering for tumor transcriptome and immune sequencing. Study context: Among patients, some 17 were male and 14 female, aged roughly 45 to 80 (mean around 68). Overall study results and limits: Sorted CD138-negative bone marrow cells were not purified T cells.

Turning to this clonotype: No antigen is known for it.

From approximately 430 ng of RNA, a library with molecular barcoded alpha/delta and beta/gamma adaptors was made. From the reads, TCRdb called clonotypes with MiXCR, one entry per CDR3 protein. The repertoire consists of some 19,000 distinct CDR3 sequences, with more than 20% occurring once and the leading ten covering approximately 25%. Bone marrow was sampled from every patient at the time of active disease. The origin of this receptor is a donor aged 40 or over with multiple myeloma. Material for sequencing was a population of CD138-negative cells sorted from bone marrow.

In DNA, the CDR3 is TGTGCCACCAGTGATTTCGACAGCGATGGGGCCTACGCCCTGACTTTC. Protein sequence: CATSDFDSDGAYALTF. V is TRBV24-1 and J is TRBJ2-6, with D perhaps matching TRBD1 (5 bases). V was shortened by 1 base and J by 15 bases, with 21 bases between the two germline ends. The CDR3 runs to 16 residues. Germline V lookup: CDR1 KGHDR, CDR2 SFDVKD.